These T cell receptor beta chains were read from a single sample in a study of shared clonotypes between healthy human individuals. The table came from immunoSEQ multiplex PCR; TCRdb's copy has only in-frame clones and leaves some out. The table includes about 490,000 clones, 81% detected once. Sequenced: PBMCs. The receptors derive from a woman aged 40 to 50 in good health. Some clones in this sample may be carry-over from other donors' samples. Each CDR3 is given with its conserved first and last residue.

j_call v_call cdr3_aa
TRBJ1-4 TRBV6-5 CASSSTGLGEKLFF
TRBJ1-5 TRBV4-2 CASSQDLGSRNQPQHF
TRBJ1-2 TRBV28 CASSSGRPDYGYTF
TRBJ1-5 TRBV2 CASRRDRVFVSNQPQHF
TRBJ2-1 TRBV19 CASSSPGAEQFF
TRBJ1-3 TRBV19 CASSGQGLPTIYF
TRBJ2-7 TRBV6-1 CASMGTGTYEQYF
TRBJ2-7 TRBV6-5 CASSLNRLSSYEQYF
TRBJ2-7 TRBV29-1 CSVGLGYEQYF
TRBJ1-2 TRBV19 CASSIPTGEVGYTF
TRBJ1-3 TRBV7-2 CASSLDPSVGNTIYF
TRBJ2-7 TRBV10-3 CATSKTGDSYEQYF
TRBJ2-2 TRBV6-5 CASSKNTGELFF
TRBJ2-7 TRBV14 CASSHGLAGEAYEQYF
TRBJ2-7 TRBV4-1 CASSQDKAEPYSYEQYF
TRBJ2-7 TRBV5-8 CASSLYGSSYEQYF
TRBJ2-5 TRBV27 CASSLNVLPILAGVGETQYF
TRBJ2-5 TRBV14 CASSQVGGNQETQYF
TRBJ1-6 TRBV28 CASVGGCGFSYNSPLHF
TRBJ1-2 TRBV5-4 CASWNRGPNYGYTF
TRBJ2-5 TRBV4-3 CASSRGTDMGIGETQYF
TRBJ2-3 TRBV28 CASRGPDTQYF
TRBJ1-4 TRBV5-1 CASSLAWAGYDEKLFF
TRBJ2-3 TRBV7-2 CASREPGLAGGTDTQYF
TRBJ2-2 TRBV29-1 CSVDLAGFTGELFF
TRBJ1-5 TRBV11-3 CASSWRQGVNQPQHF
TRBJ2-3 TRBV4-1 CASSHGLAGLLNTDTQYF
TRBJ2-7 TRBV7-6 CASSPRAGYEQYF
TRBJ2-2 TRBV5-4 CASSLAETGNTGELFF
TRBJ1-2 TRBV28 CASSLGVAFRGQGFSF
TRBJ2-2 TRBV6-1 CASSEWTTNTGELFF
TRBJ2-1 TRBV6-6 CASSYGASYNEQFF
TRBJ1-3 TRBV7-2 CASSLGNSGNTIYF
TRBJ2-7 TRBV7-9 CASSLARGIVSEQYF
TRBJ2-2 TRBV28 CASKKQTGNTGELFF
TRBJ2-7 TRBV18 CASSPPGQSKYEQYF
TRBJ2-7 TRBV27 CARTTGTGWFYEQYF
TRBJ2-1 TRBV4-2 CASSPPGTVSYNEQFF
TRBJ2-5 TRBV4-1 CASSQDRAGLLAKETQYF
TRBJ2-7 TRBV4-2 CASSQDPGTEQYF
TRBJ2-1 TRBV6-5 CASSYLAGGEQFF